Sequencing of this TCR beta chain was carried out in a study of beta chain features in type 1 diabetes. Overall study results and limits: Among all four CD4+ subsets, Type 1 diabetes patients had TCRB CDR3s that were moderately but significantly shorter.

Reverse transcription of all isolated RNA meant that expressed TCRB transcripts were sequenced. Sequencing used immunoSEQ multiplex PCR; TCRdb keeps in-frame clones, though not all of them. The sample lists some 110,000 clones, over 15% occurring once. CDR3 length: 13 amino acids. Germline values: CDR1 GTSNPN, CDR2 SVGIG (reference sequence). Germline trimming cut 2 bases from V and 5 bases from J; bases unmatched to any gene: 3. A note on this clone: The antigen is undetermined. The same CDR3 is also encoded by other DNA sequences in this sample.

The receptor's source is a man aged 25-40 years with type 1 diabetes. The chain employs TRBV30 and TRBJ1-5; 7 nucleotides align to TRBD1. Sequencing was carried out using central memory CD4+ T cells from blood. The CDR3 region has the DNA TGTGCCTGGAGTCGCACAGGGGATCAGCCCCAGCATTTT. Amino acids: CAWSRTGDQPQHF.